This TCR beta chain was documented in a study of T cells after yellow fever vaccination. Study-level results: Reappearance after the booster was seen for most primary-vaccination clones, at 95% to 96% CD4 and 85% to 90% CD8. Clonotypes appearing in both CD4 and CD8 compartments existed, and their share was small.

Trimming took 1 base from V and 6 from J; bases not matched to a gene: 3. The V gene's germline CDR1 is SGHNT and CDR2 YYREEE (reference sequence). CDR3 size: 15 residues. The authors made TCR cDNA by 5'RACE template switching, adding a universal primer site and UMIs. TCRdb re-analysed the 5' RACE reads in MiXCR, keeping a single row per CDR3 protein. The sample yields hundreds of thousands of distinct CDR3 sequences, roughly 3.9% seen once. This clonotype turned up a few times. Its antigen is still unknown. The sequencing used PBMCs, collected 5 days after the yellow fever booster vaccination. This TCR was sampled from a man aged 18 to 29 who received the YFV17D yellow fever vaccine. The chain has TRBV5-4 and TRBJ2-1; 11 nucleotides agree with TRBD2. This chain's CDR3 is CASSLILAGVNEQFF. The CDR3 DNA reads as TGTGCCAGCAGCTTGATACTAGCGGGGGTCAATGAGCAGTTCTTC.